The T cell receptor beta chain described here comes from a study of T cell repertoires in cytomegalovirus infection. Study information: A matching HLA type, together with CMV infection, was signaled by public TCR beta signatures.

Regarding the study as a whole: HLA-C-restricted CMV-specific TCR beta clonotypes were dominant in the ex vivo response.

One entry per CDR3 protein, called by TCRdb with MiXCR from the reads. The repertoire holds 680,000 or so distinct CDR3 sequences, 35% seen once, with 2.5% to 3% in the top ten. The CDR3 totals 14 residues. V was shortened by 1 base and J by 4 bases, with 10 bases between the two germline ends. Germline assignment: CDR1 MGHDK and CDR2 SYGVNS. A word on this clonotype: Its antigen is not known.

This TCR was sampled from a human donor in good health (CMV status not recorded). Some clones in this sample may be carry-over from other donors' samples. Sequenced material: PBMCs. The chain uses TRBV25-1 and TRBJ1-2; D ambiguous. The CDR3 spells CASSELGEFYGYTF. DNA for the CDR3: TGTGCCAGCAGTGAATTAGGCGAGTTCTATGGCTACACCTTC.